Below are 5 T cell receptor beta chains sequenced from a single sample in a study of blood T cell repertoires in COVID-19. Produced via immunoSEQ multiplex PCR; TCRdb's table is partial and in-frame only. The sample has about 100,000 clones; 90% to 95% are singletons. Source material: peripheral blood. The receptors come from a man aged 45-65 years with active COVID-19.

V is TRBV7-3 and J is TRBJ2-2; weak D call: TRBD1 (6 bases). Trimming shortened V by 2 bases and J by 5 bases, and 9 bases separated the two germline ends. This CDR3 spans 14 amino acids. From germline, CDR1 is SGHTA and CDR2 FQGTGA. The CDR3 nucleotides read TGTGCCAGCAGCTTAGGGGGCCGGACCGGGGAGCTGTTTTTT. As protein: CASSLGGRTGELFF.

The rearrangement joins TRBV11-3 to TRBJ2-1; 8 nucleotides align to TRBD2. The CDR3 is 15 amino acids. V was clipped by 0 bases and J by 5 bases; unmatched bases: 3. Germline CDR1 reads SGHNT; CDR2 reads YENEEA. The DNA for the CDR3 is TGTGCCAGCAGCTTAGACGGACTAGCTCACAATGAGCAGTTCTTC. Translating gives CASSLDGLAHNEQFF. Together with reference TRBV11-3 and TRBJ2-1, the CDR3 gives the full variable domain: EAGVVQSPRYKIIEKKQPVAFWCNPISGHNTLYWYLQNLGQGPELLIRYENEEAVDDSQLPKDRFSAERLKGVDSTLKIQPAELGDSAVYLCASSLDGLAHNEQFFGPGTRLTVL.

This chain connects TRBV6-5 to TRBJ1-2; D uncertain. The CDR3 extends over 14 amino acids. V lost 4 bases and J 3 bases, leaving 12 bases between the germline ends. Germline V gene data show CDR1 as MNHEY and CDR2 as SVGAGI. The CDR3 reads CASSSLQLYYGYTF. In DNA, the CDR3 is TGTGCCAGCAGTTCGCTACAGCTTTACTATGGCTACACCTTC.

The rearrangement links TRBV15 to TRBJ1-6; the D is unclear. CDR1 and CDR2 from the germline V gene are LNHNV and YYDKDF (reference sequence). The V gene lost 0 bases and the J gene lost 5 bases, with 5 bases spanning the gap. The CDR3 totals 14 residues. The CDR3 sequence is CATSRDTDNSPLHF. The CDR3 region has the DNA TGTGCCACCAGCAGAGATACGGATAATTCACCCCTCCACTTT.

The genes are TRBV19 and TRBJ2-7, with D possibly being TRBD1 (7 bases). With 3 bases removed from V and 4 bases from J, the gap between germline ends came to 16 bases. The germline gives CDR1 LNHDA, CDR2 SQIVND (reference sequence). This CDR3 has 15 residues. The CDR3 nucleotides read TGTGCCAGTAGTATCGGGAGAGGGGGCAGGTACGAGCAGTACTTC. Protein product: CASSIGRGGRYEQYF.